The 21 T cell receptor beta chains below all came from one sample that was sequenced in a study of T-cell memory formation after mild COVID-19. TCRdb processed the 5' RACE reads anew with MiXCR; each CDR3 protein has one entry. This sample has 120,000 or so distinct CDR3 sequences, with approximately 6.2% found just once. Input material: PBMCs or a T cell subset sorted from them (not recorded which). The source of these receptors is an adult woman who had mild COVID-19 (a few samples of this study predate the infection). Cell type and time point are not known.

The rearrangement links TRBV20-1 to TRBJ1-3; D is ambiguous. Germline V gene sequence: CDR1 DFQATT, CDR2 SNEGSKA (reference sequence). The CDR3 sequence is 12 residues long. Trimming took 8 bases from V and 4 from J, leaving 12 bases between them. CDR3 residues: CSTVTTGNTIYF. CDR3 nucleotides: TGCAGTACCGTAACTACCGGAAACACCATATATTTT.

The chain has TRBV29-1 and TRBJ1-5; D unclear. CDR3 size: 13 residues. CDR1 is SQVTM, CDR2 ANQGSEA, per germline. V was shortened by 6 bases and J by 5 bases, with 14 bases between the two germline ends. The CDR3, as DNA: TGCAGCGTCCGATCCCAAGGCGATCAGCCCCAGCATTTT. Encoded protein: CSVRSQGDQPQHF.

The sample holds many counts of this clonotype. CDR3 nucleotide sequence: TGCGCCAGCAGCCATCGGGACAGGGAAAACAATGAGCAGTTCTTC. Residues: CASSHRDRENNEQFF. The rearrangement joins TRBV4-3 to TRBJ2-1, with 9 bases aligning to TRBD1. The V segment lost 3 bases and the J segment 5 bases; nucleotides outside the gene matches: 5. The CDR3 covers 15 residues. Looked up from germline, CDR1 is LGHNA and CDR2 is YSLEER.

In this sample, this clonotype turned up many times. This chain connects TRBV5-1 to TRBJ2-7; D gene uncertain. The ends were cut back, 0 bases at V and 3 bases at J, with 7 bases in the middle. Looked up from germline, CDR1 is SGHRS and CDR2 is YFSETQ. The CDR3 spans 13 residues. CDR3 residues: CASSLEALYEQYF. The CDR3 nucleotides read TGCGCCAGCAGCTTGGAAGCGCTCTACGAGCAGTACTTC.

This clonotype was counted ten times or more. The genes are TRBV9 and TRBJ2-7; 11 nucleotides agree with TRBD2. V gave up 3 bases and J gave up 8 bases; unmatched junction bases: 22. The CDR3 is 19 residues long. From germline, CDR1 is SGDLS and CDR2 YYNGEE. CDR3 protein: CASSGPGGELGLAGHKQYF. The CDR3 coding sequence is TGTGCCAGCAGCGGCCCGGGGGGGGAACTCGGACTAGCGGGTCACAAGCAGTACTTC.

In its sample, this clonotype was seen many times. This rearrangement joins TRBV9 to TRBJ1-1; D call uncertain. V shed 6 bases and J shed 4 bases, with 16 bases lying between them. Germline assignment: CDR1 SGDLS and CDR2 YYNGEE. The CDR3 extends over 14 amino acids. CDR3 in DNA: TGTGCCAGCACACGGGTTAATGAGCTCACTGAAGCTTTCTTT. Its protein product is CASTRVNELTEAFF.

The gene calls are TRBV20-1 and TRBJ2-7; TRBD2 matches 12 bases. The V and J ends lost 5 bases and 7 bases, in that order; junction bases with no gene match: 9. Germline V lookup: CDR1 DFQATT, CDR2 SNEGSKA (reference sequence). This CDR3 region has 14 residues. CDR3 sequence (DNA): TGCAGTGCTGCCGGACTAGCGGGACTCCGGGAGCAGTACTTC. As protein: CSAAGLAGLREQYF.

This clonotype was counted only a few times. The chain has TRBV6-2 or TRBV6-3 and TRBJ2-7; tentative D call: TRBD2 (6 bases). Trimming took 4 bases from V and 1 from J, leaving 14 bases between them. Germline V gene sequence: CDR1 MNHEY, CDR2 SVGEGT. This CDR3 region has 15 residues. Here the CDR3 DNA reads TGTGCCAGCAGTTCCCCCCGCGGGGTTTCCTACGAGCAGTACTTC. This sequence encodes CASSSPRGVSYEQYF.

This clonotype occurred many times. The V call is TRBV12-3 or TRBV12-4, the J call TRBJ1-1; perhaps TRBD1 as D (5 bases). Trimming stripped 2 bases from V and 1 base from J, with 8 bases between. This CDR3 is 14 amino acids long. The CDR3 sequence: CASSLRGTNTEAFF. The CDR3 DNA reads as TGTGCCAGCAGTTTAAGGGGAACGAACACTGAAGCTTTCTTT.

This clonotype was observed many times. The gene calls are TRBV2 and TRBJ2-3; D is unclear. V was cut by 8 bases and J by 2 bases, with 14 bases left in between. This CDR3 comprises 14 residues. Germline-derived CDR1 and CDR2 are SNHLY and FYNNEI. In DNA form, the CDR3 reads TGTGCCAGCTTAGCCCGCCTTCCCACAGATACGCAGTATTTT. Its translation: CASLARLPTDTQYF. Variable domain in full (rest from reference TRBV2 and TRBJ2-3): EPEVTQTPSHQVTQMGQEVILRCVPISNHLYFYWYRQILGQKVEFLVSFYNNEISEKSEIFDDQFSVERPDGSNFTLKIRSTKLEDSAMYFCASLARLPTDTQYFGPGTRLTVL.

This clonotype appeared many times. The chain is built from TRBV30 and TRBJ1-6; no firm D call. CDR3 size: 16 residues. CDR1 and CDR2 from the germline V gene are GTSNPN and SVGIG (reference sequence). Trimming took 0 bases from V and 5 from J, leaving 14 bases between them. CDR3 in amino acids: CAWSVQVIGNNSPLHF. DNA of the CDR3: TGTGCCTGGAGTGTTCAGGTTATTGGAAATAATTCACCCCTCCACTTT.

This clonotype was counted many times. This chain links TRBV7-8 with TRBJ1-1; 10 bases line up with TRBD1. Trimming cost V 2 bases and J 8 bases; bases outside gene matches: 8. The CDR3 consists of 15 residues. Germline lookup yields CDR1 SGHVS and CDR2 FQNEAQ. Written as DNA, the CDR3 is TGTGCCAGCAGCTTACCGTCGGGACAGGGGACCGAAGCTTTCTTT. This sequence encodes CASSLPSGQGTEAFF.

The chain combines TRBV12-3 or TRBV12-4 with TRBJ1-2, with TRBD1 as a possible D gene (6 bases). This CDR3 has 13 residues. V gave up 7 bases and J gave up 4 bases, with 13 bases separating them. The CDR3 region has the DNA TGTGCCAGCACCATAGGACAGATCTATGGCTACACCTTC. Translating it yields CASTIGQIYGYTF.

This rearrangement joins TRBV12-5 to TRBJ2-3; D perhaps matches TRBD1 (6 bases). Trimming pared 5 bases from V and 0 bases from J, leaving 15 bases between. The CDR3 covers 16 residues. CDR1 is LGHNT, CDR2 FRNRAP, per germline. CDR3 loop: CASGNIQGPSTDTQYF. The CDR3 region has the DNA TGTGCTAGTGGTAACATTCAGGGGCCTAGCACAGATACGCAGTATTTT.

This clonotype occurred many times. The chain combines TRBV2 with TRBJ2-7, with TRBD1 identical over 7 bases. Germline assignment: CDR1 SNHLY and CDR2 FYNNEI. The CDR3 loop spans 16 amino acids. J gave up 4 bases and V 6 bases, and 15 bases lay outside the gene matches. The CDR3 is CASSRRQGDVGYEQYF. In nucleotides, the CDR3 is TGTGCCAGCAGCCGGCGACAGGGTGATGTAGGTTACGAGCAGTACTTC.

This clonotype was counted only a few times. The chain employs TRBV24-1 and TRBJ2-3; D is possibly TRBD1 (5 bases). CDR1 KGHDR and CDR2 SFDVKD come from the germline V gene. CDR3 length equals 13 residues. The ends were cut back, 12 bases at V and 3 bases at J, with 15 bases in the middle. For the CDR3, the DNA is TGTGCCTCGGCCCTCCAGGGTACAGATACGCAGTATTTT. Translating gives CASALQGTDTQYF.

This clonotype was seen many times. The chain combines TRBV6-2 or TRBV6-3 with TRBJ2-1; 7 bases match TRBD1. From germline, CDR1 is MNHEY and CDR2 SVGEGT. The CDR3 spans 13 residues. V dropped 2 bases and J dropped 15; count of bases not matched to a gene: 10. The CDR3 is CASSYRGQPWPFF. Written as DNA, the CDR3 is TGTGCCAGCAGTTACAGGGGACAGCCCTGGCCGTTCTTC.

This clonotype has only a few counts. The rearrangement joins TRBV10-3 to TRBJ1-1; D uncertain. There are 12 residues in the CDR3. Germline loops: CDR1 ENHRY, CDR2 SYGVKD. With 2 bases removed from V and 8 bases from J, the gap between germline ends came to 9 bases. CDR3: CAISETPSEAFF. The CDR3, as DNA: TGTGCCATCAGTGAGACGCCCTCCGAAGCTTTCTTT.

This clonotype has only a few counts. The chain recombines TRBV2 with TRBJ2-7; unclear D gene. CDR1 is SNHLY and CDR2 is FYNNEI in the germline V gene. Trimming removed 3 bases from V and 6 bases from J, with 12 bases in between. This CDR3 is built from 13 residues. The CDR3 region is CASSDILVGEQYF. Here the CDR3 DNA reads TGTGCCAGCAGTGATATTCTTGTGGGCGAGCAGTACTTC.

This clonotype was counted ten times or more. This rearrangement joins TRBV20-1 to TRBJ2-7, with D perhaps TRBD1 (5 bases). Per the germline V gene, CDR1 is DFQATT and CDR2 is SNEGSKA (reference sequence). With 2 bases removed from V and 5 bases from J, the gap between germline ends came to 13 bases. The CDR3 totals 13 residues. The CDR3 protein is CSARRAQGNEQYF. The CDR3 nucleotides are TGCAGTGCTAGAAGAGCCCAGGGCAACGAGCAGTACTTC.

In this sample, this clonotype turned up a few times. This chain joins TRBV5-1 and TRBJ2-3; D might be TRBD2 (6 bases). This CDR3 contains 14 residues. Trimming pared 3 bases from V and 0 bases from J, leaving 8 bases between. Germline V lookup: CDR1 SGHRS, CDR2 YFSETQ. This CDR3 reads CASSYAGSTDTQYF. CDR3 coding DNA: TGCGCCAGCAGCTACGCGGGGAGCACAGATACGCAGTATTTT.